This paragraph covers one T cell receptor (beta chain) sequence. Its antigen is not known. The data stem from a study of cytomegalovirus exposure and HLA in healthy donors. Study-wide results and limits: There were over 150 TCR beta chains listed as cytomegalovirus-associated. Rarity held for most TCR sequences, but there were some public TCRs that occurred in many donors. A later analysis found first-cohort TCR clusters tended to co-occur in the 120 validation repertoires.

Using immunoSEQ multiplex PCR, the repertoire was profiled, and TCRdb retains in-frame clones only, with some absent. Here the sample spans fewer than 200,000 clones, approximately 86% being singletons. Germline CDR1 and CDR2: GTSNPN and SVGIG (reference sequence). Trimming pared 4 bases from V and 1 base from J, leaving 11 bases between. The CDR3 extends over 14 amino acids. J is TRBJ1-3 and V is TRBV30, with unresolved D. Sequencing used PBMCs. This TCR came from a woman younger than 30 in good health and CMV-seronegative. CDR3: CAWNRIPSGNTIYF. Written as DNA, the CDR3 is TGTGCCTGGAACAGAATACCTTCTGGAAACACCATATATTTT.